This TCR beta chain was captured by sequencing in a study of PD-1 blockade in classical Hodgkin lymphoma. As for the study in general: Nivolumab dosed at 3 mg/kg went to patients intravenously every 2 weeks.

Every patient had relapsed following autologous stem cell transplantation, and cohorts differed in brentuximab vedotin exposure. With respect to this clone: Its antigen is still unknown.

There are 17 residues in the CDR3. With V trimmed by 5 bases and J by 0 bases, 8 bases remained unmatched. Germline CDR1 is SEHNR and CDR2 is FQNEAQ (reference sequence). Overall study findings and caveats: Complete responders possessed baseline diversity comparable to newly diagnosed patients. Patients excluded were those beginning nivolumab under 1 year after ASCT.

Profiling relied on immunoSEQ multiplex PCR, and the TCRdb table lists in-frame clones only, not all of them. The repertoire consists of tens of thousands of clones, with approximately 94% occurring once and the leading ten covering approximately 8%. This sample comprised peripheral blood mononuclear cells (PBMCs), obtained at baseline. The rearrangement joins TRBV7-9 to TRBJ2-7; 12 bases line up with TRBD1. The TCR originated in a human donor with classical Hodgkin lymphoma. CDR3 residues: CASSPGTGGKSSYEQYF. The CDR3 bases are TGTGCCAGCAGCCCCGGGACAGGGGGCAAGAGCTCCTACGAGCAGTACTTC. The variable domain in full, with the rest retrieved from reference TRBV7-9 and TRBJ2-7, is DTGVSQNPRHKITKRGQNVTFRCDPISEHNRLYWYRQTLGQGPEFLTYFQNEAQLEKSRLLSDRFSAERPKGSFSTLEIQRTEQGDSAMYLCASSPGTGGKSSYEQYFGPGTRLTVT.